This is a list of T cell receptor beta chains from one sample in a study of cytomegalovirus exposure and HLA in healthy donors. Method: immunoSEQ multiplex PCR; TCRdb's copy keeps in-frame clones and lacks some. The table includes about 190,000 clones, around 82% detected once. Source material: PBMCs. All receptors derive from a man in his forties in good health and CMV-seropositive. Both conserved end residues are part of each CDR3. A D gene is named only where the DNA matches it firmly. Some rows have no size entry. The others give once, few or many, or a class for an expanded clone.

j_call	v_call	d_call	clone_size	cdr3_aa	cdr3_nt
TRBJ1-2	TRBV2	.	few	CASSVTNYGYTF	TGTGCCAGCAGTGTTACTAACTATGGCTACACCTTC
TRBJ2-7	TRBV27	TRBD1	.	CASSSRDSTYEQYF	TGTGCCAGCAGTTCCCGGGACAGCACCTACGAGCAGTACTTC
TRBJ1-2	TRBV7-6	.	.	CASSLMGHQRDYGYTF	TGTGCCAGCAGCTTAATGGGACACCAAAGGGACTATGGCTACACCTTC
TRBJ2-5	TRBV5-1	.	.	CASSLGYSAQETQYF	TGCGCCAGCAGCTTGGGTTATAGCGCACAAGAGACCCAGTACTTC
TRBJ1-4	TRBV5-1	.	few	CASSLKEGRGVEKLFF	TGCGCCAGCAGCCTTAAAGAAGGCAGGGGAGTGGAAAAACTGTTTTTT
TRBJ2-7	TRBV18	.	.	CASSQTRITTSYEQYF	TGTGCCAGCTCACAAACGAGGATAACAACTTCCTACGAGCAGTACTTC
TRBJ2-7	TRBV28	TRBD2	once	CASSPTSDDDYEQYF	TGTGCCAGCAGCCCAACTAGCGACGATGACTACGAGCAGTACTTC
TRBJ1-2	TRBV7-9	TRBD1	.	CASSSWDREAAGYTF	TGTGCCAGCAGCTCCTGGGACAGGGAGGCGGCTGGCTACACCTTC
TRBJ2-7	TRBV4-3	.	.	CASSQDLGVSYEQYF	TGCGCCAGCAGCCAAGATCTAGGGGTTTCCTACGAGCAGTACTTC
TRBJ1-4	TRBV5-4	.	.	CASSLGPVPNEKLFF	TGTGCCAGCAGCTTGGGCCCGGTTCCAAATGAAAAACTGTTTTTT
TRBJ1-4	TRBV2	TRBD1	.	CASRQGAGEKLFF	TGTGCCAGCAGACAGGGGGCTGGTGAAAAACTGTTTTTT
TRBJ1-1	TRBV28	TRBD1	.	CASTQGGVSDTEAFF	TGTGCCAGCACCCAAGGGGGCGTTTCGGACACTGAAGCTTTCTTT
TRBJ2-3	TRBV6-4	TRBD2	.	CASSLSAGVGDTQYF	TGTGCCAGCAGCCTTTCAGCGGGAGTAGGAGATACGCAGTATTTT
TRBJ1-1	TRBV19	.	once	CASTRGRLTEAFF	TGTGCCAGCACCCGCGGTAGGTTGACTGAAGCTTTCTTT
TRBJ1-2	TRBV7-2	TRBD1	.	CASSLGQGYGYTF	TGTGCCAGCAGCTTAGGACAGGGCTATGGCTACACCTTC
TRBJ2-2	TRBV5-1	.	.	CASSLGHSAGELFF	TGCGCCAGCAGCTTGGGACACTCGGCCGGGGAGCTGTTTTTT
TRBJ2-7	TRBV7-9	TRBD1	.	CASSLSGQGRREQYF	TGTGCCAGCAGCTTATCGGGACAGGGACGGAGGGAGCAGTACTTC
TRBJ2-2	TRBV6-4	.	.	CASRAGVGTGELFF	TGTGCCAGCCGGGCAGGGGTAGGGACCGGGGAGCTGTTTTTT
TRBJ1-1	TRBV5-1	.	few	CASSLGRQNTEAFF	TGCGCCAGCAGCTTGGGGCGGCAGAACACTGAAGCTTTCTTT
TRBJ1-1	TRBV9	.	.	CASSVQGPDTEAFF	TGTGCCAGCAGCGTACAGGGCCCTGACACTGAAGCTTTCTTT
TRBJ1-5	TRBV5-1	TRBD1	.	CASSPGTGERVQPQHF	TGCGCCAGCAGCCCCGGGACAGGGGAAAGAGTACAGCCCCAGCATTTT
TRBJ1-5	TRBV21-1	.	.	CASSKVVDRTGNQPQHF	TGTGCCAGCAGCAAAGTCGTGGACAGGACGGGCAATCAGCCCCAGCATTTT
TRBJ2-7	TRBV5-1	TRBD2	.	CASSLVGGSSYEQYF	TGCGCCAGCAGCTTGGTGGGGGGGAGCTCCTACGAGCAGTACTTC
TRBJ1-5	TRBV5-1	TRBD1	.	CASSLGQGASNQPQHF	TGCGCCAGCAGCCTAGGACAGGGGGCGAGCAATCAGCCCCAGCATTTT
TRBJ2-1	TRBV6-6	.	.	CASSYTTYNEQFF	TGTGCCAGCAGTTACACTACCTACAATGAGCAGTTCTTC
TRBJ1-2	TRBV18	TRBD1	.	CASSPPSGGPSGYTF	TGTGCCAGCTCACCACCCTCAGGGGGGCCTAGTGGCTACACCTTC
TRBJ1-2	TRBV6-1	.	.	CASSEVGRGKGNYGYTF	TGTGCCAGCAGTGAAGTCGGGCGGGGGAAAGGCAACTATGGCTACACCTTC
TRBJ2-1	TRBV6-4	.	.	CASSSGGSSYNEQFF	TGTGCCAGCAGTAGCGGAGGGAGCTCCTACAATGAGCAGTTCTTC
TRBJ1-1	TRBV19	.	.	CASREGGYAEAFF	TGTGCCAGTAGGGAGGGAGGGTACGCTGAAGCTTTCTTT
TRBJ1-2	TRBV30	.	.	CAWGTGPYGYTF	TGTGCCTGGGGTACAGGGCCCTATGGCTACACCTTC
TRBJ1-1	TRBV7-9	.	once	CASSASAVSAEAFF	TGTGCCAGCAGCGCGTCGGCGGTGAGCGCTGAAGCTTTCTTT
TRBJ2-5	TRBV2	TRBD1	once	CASSEVRGQETQYF	TGTGCCAGCAGTGAGGTCAGGGGGCAAGAGACCCAGTACTTC
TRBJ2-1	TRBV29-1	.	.	CSVVKEGEQFF	TGCAGCGTTGTAAAGGAGGGGGAGCAGTTCTTC
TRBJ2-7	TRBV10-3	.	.	CAISPGQSVYEQYF	TGTGCCATCAGTCCCGGACAGAGTGTCTACGAGCAGTACTTC
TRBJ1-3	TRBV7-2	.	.	CASSLAGGSSGNTIYF	TGTGCCAGCAGCTTAGCGGGCGGGAGCTCTGGAAACACCATATATTTT
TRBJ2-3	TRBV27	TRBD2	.	CASARTSGTDTQYF	TGTGCCAGCGCCCGGACTAGCGGCACAGATACGCAGTATTTT
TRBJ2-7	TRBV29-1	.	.	CSVGQDHEQYF	TGCAGCGTTGGACAGGACCACGAGCAGTACTTC
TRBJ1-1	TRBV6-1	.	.	CASSVGTTNTEAFF	TGTGCCAGCAGTGTGGGCACGACGAACACTGAAGCTTTCTTT
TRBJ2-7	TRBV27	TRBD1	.	CASSTGAGGNEQYF	TGTGCCAGCAGCACAGGGGCAGGTGGGAACGAGCAGTACTTC